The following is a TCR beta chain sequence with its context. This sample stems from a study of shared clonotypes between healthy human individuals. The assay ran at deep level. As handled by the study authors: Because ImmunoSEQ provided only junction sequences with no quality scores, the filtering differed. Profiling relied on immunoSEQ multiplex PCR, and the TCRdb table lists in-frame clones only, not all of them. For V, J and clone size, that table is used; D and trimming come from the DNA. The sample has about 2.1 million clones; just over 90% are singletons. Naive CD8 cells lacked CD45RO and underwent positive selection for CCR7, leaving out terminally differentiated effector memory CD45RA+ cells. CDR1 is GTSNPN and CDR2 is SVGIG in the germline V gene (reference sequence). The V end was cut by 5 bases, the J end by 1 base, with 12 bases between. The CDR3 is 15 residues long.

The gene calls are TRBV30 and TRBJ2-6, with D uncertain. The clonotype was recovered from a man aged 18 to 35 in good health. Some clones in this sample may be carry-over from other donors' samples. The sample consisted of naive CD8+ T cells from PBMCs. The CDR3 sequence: CAWRLGWSGANVLTF. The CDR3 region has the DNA TGTGCCTGGCGACTGGGGTGGTCTGGGGCCAACGTCCTGACTTTC. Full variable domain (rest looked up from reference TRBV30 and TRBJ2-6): SQTIHQWPATLVQPVGSPLSLECTVEGTSNPNLYWYRQAAGRGLQLLFYSVGIGQISSEVPQNLSASRPQDRQFILSSKKLLLSDSGFYLCAWRLGWSGANVLTFGAGSRLTVL.